This T cell receptor beta chain was recovered during a study of cytomegalovirus exposure and HLA in healthy donors. Study-wide background: Earlier work reported approximately 110 million unique TCR beta sequences from 180 million or so T cells. Overall study findings and caveats: CMV serostatus alone was available as immune exposure information. A later analysis linked about 17,000 TCR beta sequences to HLA alleles at 0.05 false discovery rate. Later findings reportedly placed an Asian-associated ancestry cluster below the approximately 670-donor mean for N-insertions.

Germline CDR1 SGHRS, CDR2 YFSETQ. After removal of 4 bases from V and 3 bases from J, the junction contained 4 bases not matched to a gene. CDR3 length: 13 amino acids. PCR employed 60 Vbeta and 13 Jbeta primers. The protocol was immunoSEQ multiplex PCR, while the TCRdb copy is restricted to in-frame clones and leaves out a portion. The repertoire consists of some 120,000 clones, with around 74% occurring once and the leading ten covering 4.8%. As concerns this clone: Its antigen remains unknown.

The TCR sequence derives from a man aged 30-40 years in good health and CMV-seropositive. The specimen sequenced was PBMCs. This sequence joins TRBV5-1 and TRBJ2-7, with TRBD1 matching 7 bases. Here the CDR3 DNA reads TGCGCCAGCAGCGTACGACAGGGCTACGAGCAGTACTTC. It is translated as CASSVRQGYEQYF.